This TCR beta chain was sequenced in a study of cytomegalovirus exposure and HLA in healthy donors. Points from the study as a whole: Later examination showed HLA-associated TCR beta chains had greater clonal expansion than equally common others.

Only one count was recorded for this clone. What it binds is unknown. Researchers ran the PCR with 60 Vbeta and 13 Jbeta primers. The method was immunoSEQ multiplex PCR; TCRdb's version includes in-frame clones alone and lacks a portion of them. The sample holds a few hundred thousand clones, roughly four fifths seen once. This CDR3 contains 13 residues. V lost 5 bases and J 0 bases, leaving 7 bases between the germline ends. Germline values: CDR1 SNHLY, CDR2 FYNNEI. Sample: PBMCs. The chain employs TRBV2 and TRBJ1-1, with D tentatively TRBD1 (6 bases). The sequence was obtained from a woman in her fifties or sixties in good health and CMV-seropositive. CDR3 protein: CASSWDMNTEAFF. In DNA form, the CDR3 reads TGTGCCAGCAGTTGGGACATGAACACTGAAGCTTTCTTT.